A selection of T cell receptor beta chains follows, all from one sample in a study of T-cell memory formation after mild COVID-19. TCRdb independently ran MiXCR on the 5' RACE reads; one entry per CDR3 protein. Among over 450,000 distinct CDR3 sequences listed, about 20% were seen once. What was sequenced was PBMCs or a T cell subset sorted from them (not recorded which). The source of these receptors is an adult woman who had mild COVID-19 (a few samples of this study predate the infection). Cell type and time point are not known. Each CDR3 is given with its conserved first and last residue. D genes are given only for firm matches. For some rows the clone size is stated as once, few or many, or as a class when expanded; others skip it.

DNA: TGCAGTGCTAGAGATCAATGGACCAGCAACCCGGCCCTCCACTTT
CDR3: CSARDQWTSNPALHF
D: NA
size: few
length: 15
V: TRBV20-1
J: TRBJ1-6

DNA: TGTGCCAGCAGCCAAGAATTGAAAGAGACCCAGTACTTC
CDR3: CASSQELKETQYF
D: NA
size: few
length: 13
V: TRBV4-2
J: TRBJ2-5

DNA: TGTGCCAGCACCCTTTCACAGGAAATGTTGGGGGAGCTGTTTTTT
CDR3: CASTLSQEMLGELFF
D: NA
size: NA
length: 15
V: TRBV27
J: TRBJ2-2

DNA: TGTGCCAGCGGGGCTTTCGGCGAGCGGGGGACAAATACGCAGTATTTT
CDR3: CASGAFGERGTNTQYF
D: TRBD2
size: NA
length: 16
V: TRBV9
J: TRBJ2-3

DNA: TGTGCCAGCAGTTTTTCGAGAAGAAGCACAGATACGCAGTATTTT
CDR3: CASSFSRRSTDTQYF
D: NA
size: many
length: 15
V: TRBV27
J: TRBJ2-3

DNA: TGTGCCAGCAGCTTAGGGGGACAACTTGAGAACTACACCTTC
CDR3: CASSLGGQLENYTF
D: NA
size: NA
length: 14
V: TRBV7-3
J: TRBJ1-2

DNA: TGTGCCAGCAGTTCTGGGAGGGAGCAGTACTTC
CDR3: CASSSGREQYF
D: NA
size: few
length: 11
V: TRBV6-6
J: TRBJ2-7

DNA: TGTGCCAGCAGAGGACTAGCGGGGGGCCCGCAGTTCTTC
CDR3: CASRGLAGGPQFF
D: TRBD2
size: once
length: 13
V: TRBV11-2
J: TRBJ2-1

DNA: TGCAGTGCACGCCGAGGGGCCTCCTACGAGCAGTACTTC
CDR3: CSARRGASYEQYF
D: NA
size: few
length: 13
V: TRBV20-1
J: TRBJ2-7

DNA: TGTGCCAGCAGCTTAGTGGGATGGCAGTCGAACACCGGGGAGCTGTTTTTT
CDR3: CASSLVGWQSNTGELFF
D: NA
size: NA
length: 17
V: TRBV11-2
J: TRBJ2-2

DNA: TGCAGCGTTGTTCCTAAGACCCATAACTATGGCTACACCTTC
CDR3: CSVVPKTHNYGYTF
D: NA
size: few
length: 14
V: TRBV29-1
J: TRBJ1-2

DNA: TGTGCCAGCAGTTTGGACATGAGGAATGGCTACACCTTC
CDR3: CASSLDMRNGYTF
D: NA
size: NA
length: 13
V: TRBV12-3/TRBV12-4
J: TRBJ1-2

DNA: TGTGCCAGCAGCAACAGTCCTAGGACAGGGATCGAGACCCAGTACTTC
CDR3: CASSNSPRTGIETQYF
D: TRBD1
size: few
length: 16
V: TRBV7-2
J: TRBJ2-5

DNA: TGTGCCAGCTCACCCGGGGGAGGCCCCCAAACTGAAGCTTTCTTT
CDR3: CASSPGGGPQTEAFF
D: NA
size: few
length: 15
V: TRBV18
J: TRBJ1-1

DNA: TGTGCCACCAGTGACCCATGGGCGGGGGGGTCCTACAATGAGCAGTTCTTC
CDR3: CATSDPWAGGSYNEQFF
D: TRBD2
size: few
length: 17
V: TRBV24-1
J: TRBJ2-1

DNA: TGTGCCAGCAGCTTAGACCAGGCGGGGGGTGAAGCTTTCTTT
CDR3: CASSLDQAGGEAFF
D: NA
size: NA
length: 14
V: TRBV7-6
J: TRBJ1-1

DNA: TGCAGCGTTGAGGGACATGCCTACAATGAGCAGTTCTTC
CDR3: CSVEGHAYNEQFF
D: NA
size: few
length: 13
V: TRBV29-1
J: TRBJ2-1

DNA: TGTGCCAGCAGCAGACTCGGGGGTGAGCAGTTCTTC
CDR3: CASSRLGGEQFF
D: NA
size: many
length: 12
V: TRBV7-9
J: TRBJ2-1

DNA: TGTGCCAGCAGCCCTCGACTAGGAGAGCAGTTCTTC
CDR3: CASSPRLGEQFF
D: NA
size: NA
length: 12
V: TRBV4-2
J: TRBJ2-1

DNA: TGTGCCAGCAGCCCCGGGAGGGGCAGTTCCTACGAGCAGTACTTC
CDR3: CASSPGRGSSYEQYF
D: TRBD2
size: few
length: 15
V: TRBV7-6
J: TRBJ2-7

DNA: TGCAGTGCTAGAGCCTACAGTGAGCGCAATCAGCCCCAGCATTTT
CDR3: CSARAYSERNQPQHF
D: NA
size: few
length: 15
V: TRBV20-1
J: TRBJ1-5

DNA: TGTGCCAGCAGCTTCCGCGATGATAATTCACCCCTCCACTTT
CDR3: CASSFRDDNSPLHF
D: NA
size: NA
length: 14
V: TRBV9
J: TRBJ1-6

DNA: TGCAGCGTTGAAGATCTCAAGGGAACCTACGAGCAGTACTTC
CDR3: CSVEDLKGTYEQYF
D: NA
size: NA
length: 14
V: TRBV29-1
J: TRBJ2-7

DNA: TGCGCCAGCAGCGACAGGACTAGCCCCCTCTCCTACAATGAGCAGTTCTTC
CDR3: CASSDRTSPLSYNEQFF
D: TRBD2
size: NA
length: 17
V: TRBV4-3
J: TRBJ2-1

DNA: TGTGCCAGCTCACCAACGCGGGACAGCCAAGAGACCCAGTACTTC
CDR3: CASSPTRDSQETQYF
D: NA
size: few
length: 15
V: TRBV18
J: TRBJ2-5

DNA: TGTGCCAGCAGCCCTCGTGAAAATGAGCAGTTCTTC
CDR3: CASSPRENEQFF
D: NA
size: many
length: 12
V: TRBV11-3
J: TRBJ2-1

DNA: TGTGCCAGCAGCCTTCATACTAGCGGGGGGGCCGCAGATACGCAGTATTTT
CDR3: CASSLHTSGGAADTQYF
D: TRBD2
size: few
length: 17
V: TRBV3-1
J: TRBJ2-3

DNA: TGTGCCAGCAGTCGCGTGTCCGGGGCCAACGTCCTGACTTTC
CDR3: CASSRVSGANVLTF
D: NA
size: many
length: 14
V: TRBV9
J: TRBJ2-6

DNA: TGTGCCAGCAGCTGGGGGGGACTAGCGGGAATACAAGAGACCCAGTACTTC
CDR3: CASSWGGLAGIQETQYF
D: TRBD2
size: many
length: 17
V: TRBV7-2
J: TRBJ2-5

DNA: TGCAGTGCGCATGGACCCAGGGGGGAAGATACGCAGTATTTT
CDR3: CSAHGPRGEDTQYF
D: NA
size: NA
length: 14
V: TRBV20-1
J: TRBJ2-3

DNA: TGTGCCAGCAGCCTTGGTGTAGGTTCAGGAAACACCATATATTTT
CDR3: CASSLGVGSGNTIYF
D: NA
size: NA
length: 15
V: TRBV5-4
J: TRBJ1-3

DNA: TGTGCCAGCACCGTCGGTGGCCATGAGCAGTTCTTC
CDR3: CASTVGGHEQFF
D: NA
size: many
length: 12
V: TRBV5-6
J: TRBJ2-1

DNA: TGCAGTGCGGGACCACAGGGGGCACCCGAGCAGTACTTC
CDR3: CSAGPQGAPEQYF
D: TRBD1
size: NA
length: 13
V: TRBV20-1
J: TRBJ2-7

DNA: TGTGCCAGCAGTTTGCAGTTCGGCCTGGTTAATGAGCAGTTCTTC
CDR3: CASSLQFGLVNEQFF
D: NA
size: few
length: 15
V: TRBV12-3/TRBV12-4
J: TRBJ2-1

DNA: TGTGCTACTCAGTTAGGATTGCAGCCCTACGAGCAGTACTTC
CDR3: CATQLGLQPYEQYF
D: NA
size: few
length: 14
V: TRBV6-5
J: TRBJ2-7

DNA: TGTGCCAGCAGCGTAGTGGGACAGGGGGACAATGAGCAGTTCTTC
CDR3: CASSVVGQGDNEQFF
D: TRBD1
size: NA
length: 15
V: TRBV9
J: TRBJ2-1

DNA: TGCAGTGCTAGAGTGGAGTGGGATGAGCAGTTCTTC
CDR3: CSARVEWDEQFF
D: NA
size: NA
length: 12
V: TRBV20-1
J: TRBJ2-1

DNA: TGTGCCAGCACCGTGACTGCGAGGGACCCGGAGAATGAGCAGTTCTTC
CDR3: CASTVTARDPENEQFF
D: NA
size: few
length: 16
V: TRBV4-2
J: TRBJ2-1

DNA: TGTGCCAGGGGACGATGGGCCCAGTACTTC
CDR3: CARGRWAQYF
D: NA
size: few
length: 10
V: TRBV19
J: TRBJ2-5

DNA: TGTGCCAGCAGTGGAGCAAGGCTGCTCTCTGGAAACACCATATATTTT
CDR3: CASSGARLLSGNTIYF
D: NA
size: NA
length: 16
V: TRBV2
J: TRBJ1-3

DNA: TGTGCCAGCTCTACTAATGCTCGGGGGGGCACTGAAGCTTTCTTT
CDR3: CASSTNARGGTEAFF
D: NA
size: NA
length: 15
V: TRBV7-9
J: TRBJ1-1

DNA: TGTGCCAGCAGCTCCTGGACGGCTAGCACAGATACGCAGTATTTT
CDR3: CASSSWTASTDTQYF
D: NA
size: NA
length: 15
V: TRBV5-5
J: TRBJ2-3

DNA: TGCGCCAGCAGCTCCCATAGCGGACAGGGTTCCCGCAATGAGCAGTTCTTC
CDR3: CASSSHSGQGSRNEQFF
D: TRBD1
size: NA
length: 17
V: TRBV5-1
J: TRBJ2-1

DNA: TGTGCCAGCAGTTTTCCCCCGGGACAAGGGGCCCCAGATACGCAGTATTTT
CDR3: CASSFPPGQGAPDTQYF
D: NA
size: NA
length: 17
V: TRBV27
J: TRBJ2-3